The 23 T cell receptor beta chains below come from one sample, sequenced in a study of cytomegalovirus exposure and HLA in healthy donors. Sequencing was performed with immunoSEQ multiplex PCR; in TCRdb, only in-frame clones are kept and a portion is missing. The table lists roughly 260,000 clones, almost 90% of them singletons. Sequencing was performed on PBMCs. The receptor source for this set is a woman between 18 and 29 years old in good health and CMV-seronegative.

CDR3 sequence: CASSPMTGGHEKLFF. The CDR3 coding sequence is TGTGCCAGCAGCCCCATGACAGGGGGACATGAAAAACTGTTTTTT. The chain links TRBV7-9 to TRBJ1-4; TRBD1 matches at 9 bases. V was clipped by 5 bases and J by 6 bases; unmatched bases: 7. There are 15 residues in the CDR3. Germline V gene lookup returns CDR1 SEHNR and CDR2 FQNEAQ (reference sequence).

The rearrangement links TRBV7-6 to TRBJ2-1; 10 nucleotides line up with TRBD2. V trimming: 2 bases; J trimming: 4 bases; junction bases outside the gene matches: 5. Germline V gene data show CDR1 as SGHVS and CDR2 as FNYEAQ. The CDR3 is 16 amino acids. The CDR3 here is CASSLFLAGEYNEQFF. The CDR3 DNA follows: TGTGCCAGCAGCTTATTCCTAGCGGGAGAGTACAATGAGCAGTTCTTC.

The chain combines TRBV7-6 with TRBJ2-7; D unresolved. The V end lost 1 base, the J end lost 6 bases, and 10 bases lay between the germline ends. Germline values: CDR1 SGHVS, CDR2 FNYEAQ. CDR3 length: 13 amino acids. The CDR3 DNA is TGTGCCAGCAGCTTAGATCTACCCCGCGAGCAGTACTTC. It codes for CASSLDLPREQYF. The entire variable domain, with the rest obtained from reference TRBV7-6 and TRBJ2-7, is as follows: GAGVSQSPRYKVTKRGQDVALRCDPISGHVSLYWYRQALGQGPEFLTYFNYEAQQDKSGLPNDRFSAERPEGSISTLTIQRTEQRDSAMYRCASSLDLPREQYFGPGTRLTVT.

This chain uses TRBV6-6 with TRBJ1-1; the match to TRBD1 covers 7 bases. J lost 8 bases, V lost 6 bases, and 9 bases had no gene match. In germline, CDR1 is MNHNY, CDR2 SVGAGI (reference sequence). This CDR3 is 13 amino acids long. The CDR3 DNA follows: TGTGCCAGCAGGGGAGAAGGGGGCTTGGAAGCTTTCTTT. This translates into CASRGEGGLEAFF.

The chain is built from TRBV19 and TRBJ2-7; weak D call: TRBD1 (6 bases). CDR1 LNHDA and CDR2 SQIVND come from the germline V gene (reference sequence). This CDR3 is built from 15 residues. The V end was cut by 1 base, the J end by 4 bases, with 14 bases between. The CDR3 region is CASSIGVGHLYEQYV. CDR3 nucleotide sequence: TGTGCCAGTAGTATAGGAGTGGGACACCTATACGAGCAGTACGTC.

This chain joins TRBV4-1 and TRBJ2-1; 7 bases align to TRBD1. CDR1 is MGHRA, CDR2 YSYEKL, per germline. V was clipped by 4 bases and J by 7 bases; unmatched bases: 7. The CDR3 length is 14 residues. CDR3 amino acids: CASSREDRSNEQFF. The CDR3 bases are TGCGCCAGCAGCCGAGAGGACAGGTCGAATGAGCAGTTCTTC.

The gene calls are TRBV6-6 and TRBJ2-4; D is perhaps TRBD2 (7 bases). Germline assignment: CDR1 MNHNY and CDR2 SVGAGI (reference sequence). V dropped 8 bases and J dropped 1 base, with 12 bases sitting between them. This CDR3 contains 14 residues. The CDR3: CASGGAGAKNIQYF. As DNA, the CDR3 is TGTGCCAGCGGGGGGGCAGGGGCCAAAAACATTCAGTACTTC.

This chain connects TRBV7-9 to TRBJ2-6; D is ambiguous. This CDR3 has 15 residues. V dropped 5 bases and J dropped 3 bases, with 11 bases sitting between them. Germline loops: CDR1 SEHNR, CDR2 FQNEAQ (reference sequence). The CDR3 nucleotides read TGTGCCAGCAGCGTAGGTGGGCTTGGGGCCAACGTCCTGACTTTC. This encodes CASSVGGLGANVLTF.

J is TRBJ2-3 and V is TRBV7-2; no clear D gene. CDR1 and CDR2 (germline): SGHTA, FQGNSA. Trimming removed 0 bases at V and 6 bases at J, with 10 bases between. The CDR3 runs 14 residues. The CDR3 is CASSLAERLDTQYF. CDR3 bases: TGTGCCAGCAGCTTAGCAGAGAGGCTGGATACGCAGTATTTT.

This clone appeared a single time. The gene calls are TRBV5-1 and TRBJ1-6; D uncertain. The CDR3 spans 18 residues. Germline CDR1 SGHRS, CDR2 YFSETQ. V was pared by 3 bases and J by 0 bases, with 16 bases between. CDR3 sequence reads: CASSSYTWESSYNSPLHF. The CDR3 nucleotides read TGCGCCAGCAGCTCCTATACGTGGGAGAGCTCCTATAATTCACCCCTCCACTTT.

This clone was observed a few times. This chain links TRBV7-8 with TRBJ1-1; possible D gene TRBD1, 6 bases. Germline-derived CDR1 and CDR2 are SGHVS and FQNEAQ. The CDR3 has 14 amino acids. The V end lost 5 bases, the J end lost 5 bases, and 15 bases lay between the germline ends. CDR3 sequence reads: CASSVGTWGTEAFF. In DNA, the CDR3 is TGTGCCAGCAGCGTCGGGACATGGGGGACTGAAGCTTTCTTT.

The chain has TRBV19 and TRBJ2-3; maybe TRBD1 (6 bases). The CDR3 is 14 residues long. Per the germline V gene, CDR1 is LNHDA and CDR2 is SQIVND (reference sequence). V was shortened by 4 bases and J by 4 bases, with 12 bases between the two germline ends. The CDR3 reads CASSNQGSPDTQYF. The CDR3 DNA follows: TGTGCCAGTAGTAATCAGGGGTCCCCAGATACGCAGTATTTT. Based on the CDR3 plus reference TRBV19 and TRBJ2-3, the full variable domain is DGGITQSPKYLFRKEGQNVTLSCEQNLNHDAMYWYRQDPGQGLRLIYYSQIVNDFQKGDIAEGYSVSREKKESFPLTVTSAQKNPTAFYLCASSNQGSPDTQYFGPGTRLTVL.

The V call is TRBV7-2, the J call TRBJ1-4; D is perhaps TRBD1 (6 bases). The germline V and J ends were trimmed by 2 bases and 5 bases, with 24 bases remaining between them. Per the germline V gene, CDR1 is SGHTA and CDR2 is FQGNSA. The CDR3 consists of 19 residues. CDR3 DNA sequence: TGTGCCAGCAGCTTATCCTACCTTTTACTACAGGGAAAGAATGAAAAACTGTTTTTT. It codes for CASSLSYLLLQGKNEKLFF.

The chain combines TRBV10-1 with TRBJ1-5; D is uncertain. Trimming removed 4 bases at V and 3 bases at J, with 13 bases between. The CDR3 extends over 15 amino acids. Germline CDR1 is WNHNN and CDR2 is SYGVQD (reference sequence). CDR3 DNA: TGCGCCAGCAGTGGGAGAGGGTTGGACAATCAGCCCCAGCATTTT. Translating gives CASSGRGLDNQPQHF.

The chain recombines TRBV19 with TRBJ1-2, with D perhaps matching TRBD1 (5 bases). V gave up 5 bases and J gave up 4 bases, with 14 bases separating them. This CDR3 spans 14 amino acids. The germline gives CDR1 LNHDA, CDR2 SQIVND (reference sequence). The CDR3 sequence: CASSVTGLSYGYTF. The CDR3 DNA is TGTGCCAGTAGTGTTACGGGACTGAGCTATGGCTACACCTTC.

This chain links TRBV6-1 with TRBJ1-2, with 9 bases identical to TRBD1. CDR3 length: 17 amino acids. V shed 3 bases and J 4 bases; nucleotides not matched to a gene: 12. Germline assignment: CDR1 MNHNS and CDR2 SASEGT. The CDR3: CASSDPGQGYTPYGYTF. Written as DNA, the CDR3 is TGTGCCAGCAGTGACCCGGGACAGGGTTACACGCCCTATGGCTACACCTTC.

The CDR3 DNA sequence: TGTGCCAGCAGTGTATCACCAAGCGAGGAAAAACTGTTTTTT. Its protein product is CASSVSPSEEKLFF. This chain links TRBV6-1 with TRBJ1-4; D not resolved. Looked up from germline, CDR1 is MNHNS and CDR2 is SASEGT. With 4 bases removed from V and 8 bases from J, the gap between germline ends came to 14 bases. The CDR3 contains 14 residues.

CDR3 loop: CASSPTGILTYEQYF. DNA of the CDR3: TGTGCCAGCAGCCCGACAGGGATCCTCACCTACGAGCAGTACTTC. The V call is TRBV7-8, the J call TRBJ2-7; 7 bases are shared with TRBD1. V dropped 5 bases and J dropped 2; count of bases not matched to a gene: 9. Germline V gives CDR1 SGHVS, CDR2 FQNEAQ. The CDR3 extends over 15 amino acids.

In this sample, this clone turned up a few times. V gene TRBV2 combines with J gene TRBJ1-5, with TRBD1 matching 8 bases. Losses at the gene ends were 6 bases for V and 7 bases for J; bases not matched to a gene: 14. The CDR3 is 16 residues long. The germline V gene encodes CDR1 SNHLY and CDR2 FYNNEI. The CDR3 region is CASSRENRGTGQPQHF. CDR3 DNA sequence: TGTGCCAGCAGCCGCGAAAACAGGGGGACGGGGCAGCCCCAGCATTTT. Looking up the rest from reference TRBV2 and TRBJ1-5 gives the full variable domain: EPEVTQTPSHQVTQMGQEVILRCVPISNHLYFYWYRQILGQKVEFLVSFYNNEISEKSEIFDDQFSVERPDGSNFTLKIRSTKLEDSAMYFCASSRENRGTGQPQHFGDGTRLSIL.

V gene TRBV27 combines with J gene TRBJ1-2; weak D call: TRBD1 (6 bases). With 0 bases removed from V and 8 bases from J, the gap between germline ends came to 16 bases. Germline assignment: CDR1 MNHEY and CDR2 SMNVEV (reference sequence). The CDR3 has 15 amino acids. The CDR3 spells CASSLSGTPVEGYTF. The CDR3 region has the DNA TGTGCCAGCAGTTTATCAGGGACACCTGTAGAAGGCTACACCTTC.

The J gene is TRBJ2-7, the V gene TRBV27, with 8 bases fitting TRBD1. The germline gives CDR1 MNHEY, CDR2 SMNVEV (reference sequence). The CDR3 runs 15 residues. J gave up 0 bases and V 5 bases, and 6 bases lay outside the gene matches. CDR3 nucleotides: TGTGCCAGCAGTCAACGACAGGGGTCCTCCTACGAGCAGTACGTC. Translated: CASSQRQGSSYEQYV.

CDR3 sequence reads: CASSLGWQGGTEAFF. The CDR3 region has the DNA TGCGCCAGCAGCTTGGGCTGGCAGGGGGGCACTGAAGCTTTCTTT. This chain links TRBV5-1 with TRBJ1-1; 7 bases map to TRBD1. The CDR3 contains 15 residues. Per germline, CDR1 SGHRS and CDR2 YFSETQ. J lost 4 bases, V lost 0 bases, and 6 bases had no gene match.

The rearrangement links TRBV7-9 to TRBJ2-7; 7 nucleotides agree with TRBD1. V lost 3 bases and J lost 5; bases outside the gene matches: 1. Germline assignment: CDR1 SEHNR and CDR2 FQNEAQ (reference sequence). CDR3 length equals 12 residues. In nucleotides, the CDR3 is TGTGCCAGCAGCTTCGACAGGGACGAGCAGTACGTC. Its protein is CASSFDRDEQYV.